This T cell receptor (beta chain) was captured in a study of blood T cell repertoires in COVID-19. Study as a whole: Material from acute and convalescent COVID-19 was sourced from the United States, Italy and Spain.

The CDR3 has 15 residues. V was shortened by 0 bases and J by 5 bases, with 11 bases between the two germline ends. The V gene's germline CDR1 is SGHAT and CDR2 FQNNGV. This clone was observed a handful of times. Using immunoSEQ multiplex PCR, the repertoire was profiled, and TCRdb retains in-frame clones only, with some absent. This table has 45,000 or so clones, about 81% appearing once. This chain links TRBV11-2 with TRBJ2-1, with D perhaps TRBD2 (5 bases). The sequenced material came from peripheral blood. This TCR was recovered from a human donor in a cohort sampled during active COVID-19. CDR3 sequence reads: CASSLEAGFNNEQFF. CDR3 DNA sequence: TGTGCCAGCAGCTTAGAGGCGGGTTTTAACAATGAGCAGTTCTTC.